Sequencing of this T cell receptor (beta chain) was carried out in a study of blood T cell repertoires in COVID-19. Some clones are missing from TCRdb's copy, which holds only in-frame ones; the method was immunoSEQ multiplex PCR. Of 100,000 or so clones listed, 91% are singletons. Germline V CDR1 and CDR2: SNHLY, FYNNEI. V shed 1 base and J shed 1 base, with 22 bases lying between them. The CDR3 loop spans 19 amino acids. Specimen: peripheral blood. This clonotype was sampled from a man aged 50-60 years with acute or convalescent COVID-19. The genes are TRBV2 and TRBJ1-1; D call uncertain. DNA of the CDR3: TGTGCCAGCAGTGAAGGCCTGTGGGAGGGCAGAAGAAGGAACACTGAAGCTTTCTTT. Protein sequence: CASSEGLWEGRRRNTEAFF.